Listed here are 12 T cell receptor beta chains from one sample, sequenced in a study of TIL therapy for anti-PD-1-resistant metastatic lung cancer (dated by TCRdb to the early 2020s). The time point tag for this specimen amounts to: pre-treatment sample, taken before nivolumab and TIL therapy. The immunoSEQ v3 hsTCRB kit was used to amplify TCR beta CDR3 regions from genomic DNA through bias-controlled multiplex PCR. Held by TCRdb, this immuneACCESS table contains in-frame sequences only and omits some clones. Under half of the omission traces to an unresolved V gene where checked; the cause of the rest is unknown. In this sample the table shows about 49,000 clones, 70% to 80% of which occur a single time. The ten largest clones represent around 16% of the sample. The specimen was blood, collected at baseline. The receptors shown here come from a man aged 65 to 79 with non-small cell lung cancer.

V and J are TRBV11-2 and TRBJ2-5, with D possibly called TRBD1 or TRBD2 (6 bases each). Trimming took 4 bases from V and 7 from J, leaving 10 bases between them. CDR1 is SGHAT, CDR2 FQNNGV, per germline. The CDR3 length is 12 residues. The CDR3 region is CASSSQGLTQYF. DNA for the CDR3: TGTGCCAGCAGCTCACAGGGACTGACCCAGTACTTC. The complete variable domain, with remaining parts taken from reference TRBV11-2 and TRBJ2-5, reads EAGVAQSPRYKIIEKRQSVAFWCNPISGHATLYWYQQILGQGPKLLIQFQNNGVVDDSQLPKDRFSAERLKGVDSTLKIQPAKLEDSAVYLCASSSQGLTQYFGPGTRLLVL.

The CDR3, as DNA: TGTGCCAGCAGCCCAGCGGTAGTAGGCGAGCAGTACTTC. Translation gives CASSPAVVGEQYF. V is TRBV9 and J is TRBJ2-7; TRBD2 is a possible D gene (5 bases). CDR1 SGDLS and CDR2 YYNGEE come from the germline V gene. Trimming took 4 bases from V and 6 from J, leaving 14 bases between them. CDR3 length equals 13 residues.

This chain connects TRBV19 to TRBJ2-5; 7 bases match TRBD2. This CDR3 is 14 amino acids long. The V segment lost 9 bases and the J segment 2 bases; nucleotides outside the gene matches: 9. Germline lookup yields CDR1 LNHDA and CDR2 SQIVND (reference sequence). CDR3 bases: TGTGCCAGCTCCCTCGGGACTACGCAAGAGACCCAGTACTTC. Translating gives CASSLGTTQETQYF.

This chain connects TRBV29-1 to TRBJ2-3; no firm D call. The CDR3 runs 12 residues. The ends were cut back, 0 bases at V and 4 bases at J, with 5 bases in the middle. The germline V gene has CDR1 SQVTM and CDR2 ANQGSEA. CDR3 DNA: TGCAGCGTTGAAGACACACCAGATACGCAGTATTTT. Amino acid sequence: CSVEDTPDTQYF.

The V gene is TRBV28, the J gene TRBJ1-5, with D unresolved. This CDR3 spans 13 amino acids. Germline CDR1 reads MDHEN; CDR2 reads SYDVKM. Trimming left V 7 bases short and J 6 bases short, with 13 bases between. The CDR3 loop reads CASNIQEIQPQHF. CDR3 nucleotide sequence: TGTGCCAGCAATATCCAAGAAATTCAGCCCCAGCATTTT.

This clone was detected a few times. The rearrangement uses TRBV7-6 and TRBJ1-1; D may be TRBD1 (5 bases). V shed 2 bases and J shed 5 bases, with 12 bases lying between them. The CDR3 has 14 residues. Per germline, CDR1 SGHVS and CDR2 FNYEAQ. CDR3 region: CASSLPSGETEAFF. The CDR3 nucleotides read TGTGCCAGCAGCTTACCGTCGGGGGAAACTGAAGCTTTCTTT.

V gene TRBV9 combines with J gene TRBJ1-2, with D possibly TRBD1 on 6 matching bases. The germline CDR1 and CDR2 sequences are SGDLS and YYNGEE. The V gene lost 2 bases and the J gene lost 10 bases, with 12 bases spanning the gap. The CDR3 length is 12 residues. CDR3 residues: CASSVDRGAYTF. The CDR3 region has the DNA TGTGCCAGCAGCGTGGATCGGGGGGCCTACACCTTC.

This clone was recorded many times. The genes are TRBV4-2 and TRBJ1-1, with D perhaps TRBD1 (6 bases). CDR3 size: 13 residues. Germline CDR1 LGHNA, CDR2 YNFKEQ. The V gene lost 1 base and the J gene lost 8 bases, with 11 bases spanning the gap. The CDR3 here is CASSQGRTDEAFF. Written as DNA, the CDR3 is TGTGCCAGCAGCCAAGGACGGACAGACGAAGCTTTCTTT.

The V call is TRBV18, the J call TRBJ1-4; D is undetermined. V lost 2 bases to trimming and J lost 0 bases, with 7 bases between them. Germline values: CDR1 KGHSH, CDR2 LQKENI. The CDR3 totals 15 residues. In DNA, the CDR3 is TGTGCCAGCTCACCAAATCCTGCAACTAATGAAAAACTGTTTTTT. It translates to CASSPNPATNEKLFF.

The chain combines TRBV18 with TRBJ1-5, with D possibly TRBD1 on 5 matching bases. Trimming left V 6 bases short and J 5 bases short, with 14 bases between. CDR1 and CDR2 (germline): KGHSH, LQKENI. This CDR3 region has 14 residues. The CDR3, as DNA: TGTGCCAGCTCTCAGGAGGTGGGGGATCAGCCCCAGCATTTT. Translated: CASSQEVGDQPQHF.

The chain combines TRBV20-1 with TRBJ2-3; D gene ambiguous. CDR3 length: 11 amino acids. V lost 0 bases and J lost 6, with 4 bases in between. Germline V gives CDR1 DFQATT, CDR2 SNEGSKA (reference sequence). The CDR3 DNA follows: TGCAGTGCTAGAGATAGGGATACGCAGTATTTT. Its protein is CSARDRDTQYF.

The CDR3 DNA reads as TGTGCCAGCAGTGTCTCTGAGGAGCTGTTTTTT. Protein product: CASSVSEELFF. The V gene is TRBV2, the J gene TRBJ2-2; D is unresolved. Trimming shortened V by 4 bases and J by 10 bases, and 7 bases separated the two germline ends. CDR1 and CDR2 from the germline V gene are SNHLY and FYNNEI. The CDR3 covers 11 residues.